The 27 T cell receptor beta chains below come from one sample, sequenced in a study of control samples from healthy donors and cancer patients. This table comes from immunoSEQ multiplex PCR, and its TCRdb copy is limited to in-frame clones, with some not included. The table includes under 70,000 clones, 90% to 96% detected once. Sequencing was done on a sample of blood. Receptors were obtained from a woman younger than 30 in good health.

The chain employs TRBV19 and TRBJ2-2, with TRBD2 matching 11 bases. This CDR3 contains 16 residues. The germline V gene has CDR1 LNHDA and CDR2 SQIVND (reference sequence). Germline trimming cut 5 bases from V and 3 bases from J; bases unmatched to any gene: 5. The CDR3 region is CASSSLSGGDTGELFF. The CDR3 nucleotides are TGTGCCAGTAGTTCGCTTAGCGGGGGGGACACCGGGGAGCTGTTTTTT.

V usage is TRBV6-5 and J usage is TRBJ1-2, with TRBD1 matching 8 bases. CDR3 length: 13 amino acids. With V trimmed by 6 bases and J by 4 bases, 4 bases remained unmatched. Germline V lookup: CDR1 MNHEY, CDR2 SVGAGI. The CDR3 DNA reads as TGTGCCAGCAGGCGGACAGGGACCTATGGCTACACCTTC. Translation: CASRRTGTYGYTF.

This chain uses TRBV2 with TRBJ2-5; tentatively, D is TRBD1 or TRBD2 (5 bases each). Germline CDR1 reads SNHLY; CDR2 reads FYNNEI. The CDR3 runs to 14 residues. V shed 10 bases and J shed 3 bases, with 18 bases lying between them. CDR3 region: CAIMRGRTKETQYF. CDR3 sequence (DNA): TGTGCCATCATGAGGGGCAGGACAAAAGAGACCCAGTACTTC.

The chain links TRBV19 to TRBJ1-1, with a weak D call TRBD1 (5 bases). V lost 6 bases to trimming and J lost 4 bases, with 18 bases between them. Germline CDR1 LNHDA, CDR2 SQIVND (reference sequence). This CDR3 has 15 amino acids. The CDR3 DNA reads TGTGCCAGTAGCCCCGGTGGGGGTAGCGGCACTGAAGCTTTCTTT. Translation: CASSPGGGSGTEAFF.

V gene TRBV29-1 combines with J gene TRBJ1-1; D call uncertain. V shed 4 bases and J shed 4 bases, with 4 bases lying between them. The CDR3 runs 10 residues. The germline V gene has CDR1 SQVTM and CDR2 ANQGSEA. CDR3 sequence reads: CSVVVTEAFF. CDR3 sequence (DNA): TGCAGCGTTGTGGTCACTGAAGCTTTCTTT. The full variable domain, its missing parts supplied by reference TRBV29-1 and TRBJ1-1, is SAVISQKPSRDICQRGTSLTIQCQVDSQVTMMFWYRQQPGQSLTLIATANQGSEATYESGFVIDKFPISRPNLTFSTLTVSNMSPEDSSIYLCSVVVTEAFFGQGTRLTVV.

CDR3 sequence (DNA): TGTGCCAGCAGTTTACGGGGGGCCTACGAGCAGTACTTC. This gives the protein CASSLRGAYEQYF. The V gene is TRBV28, the J gene TRBJ2-7; 7 bases are a match to TRBD2. V was clipped by 2 bases and J by 2 bases; unmatched bases: 0. The CDR3 loop spans 13 amino acids. In germline, CDR1 is MDHEN, CDR2 SYDVKM.

The V gene is TRBV3-1 (or the pseudogene TRBV3-2), the J gene TRBJ1-1; 7 positions match TRBD1. This CDR3 spans 13 amino acids. After removal of 1 base from V and 9 bases from J, the junction contained 5 bases not matched to a gene. Germline CDR1 reads LGHDT; CDR2 reads YNNKEL (reference sequence). CDR3 in DNA: TGTGCCAGCAGCCAAGTGGGGGGACAGCAAGCTTTCTTT. This gives the protein CASSQVGGQQAFF.

The chain carries TRBV6-1 and TRBJ1-3; D call uncertain. Germline V CDR1 and CDR2: MNHNS, SASEGT. The CDR3 is 12 residues long. Trimming removed 2 bases at V and 5 bases at J, with 4 bases between. The CDR3 DNA follows: TGTGCCAGCAGTGAAATTAGAAACACCATATATTTT. Translated: CASSEIRNTIYF.

This rearrangement joins TRBV7-9 to TRBJ2-5; no clear D gene. Germline loops: CDR1 SEHNR, CDR2 FQNEAQ (reference sequence). This CDR3 region has 15 residues. Trimming removed 3 bases at V and 1 base at J, with 12 bases between. The CDR3 bases are TGTGCCAGCAGCTTTAGCCGAGACTCCCAAGAGACCCAGTACTTC. It yields the protein CASSFSRDSQETQYF. The full variable domain, with the rest looked up from reference TRBV7-9 and TRBJ2-5, is DTGVSQNPRHKITKRGQNVTFRCDPISEHNRLYWYRQTLGQGPEFLTYFQNEAQLEKSRLLSDRFSAERPKGSFSTLEIQRTEQGDSAMYLCASSFSRDSQETQYFGPGTRLLVL.

The J gene is TRBJ1-4, the V gene TRBV15; D call uncertain. Trimming took 0 bases from V and 4 from J, leaving 12 bases between them. This CDR3 is built from 16 residues. Germline V gives CDR1 LNHNV, CDR2 YYDKDF (reference sequence). CDR3 region: CATSRERASFNEKLFF. Here the CDR3 DNA reads TGTGCCACCAGCAGAGAGCGGGCCTCGTTTAATGAAAAACTGTTTTTT.

V usage is TRBV5-8 and J usage is TRBJ1-2, with no clear D. The V gene lost 6 bases and the J gene lost 3 bases, with 15 bases spanning the gap. Germline V gene data show CDR1 as SGHTS and CDR2 as YDEGEE. CDR3 length equals 14 residues. In DNA, the CDR3 is TGTGCCAGCACCCTCGTCGGCCGTTACTATGGCTACACCTTC. Its protein product is CASTLVGRYYGYTF.

This chain uses TRBV29-1 with TRBJ2-7; possible D gene TRBD1, 6 bases. The CDR3 has 14 residues. Germline V CDR1 and CDR2: SQVTM, ANQGSEA. Trimming shortened V by 6 bases and J by 2 bases, and 17 bases separated the two germline ends. Here the CDR3 reads CSVALTGKPYEQYF. The CDR3 coding sequence is TGCAGCGTAGCGCTTACAGGGAAACCCTACGAGCAGTACTTC.

The gene calls are TRBV19 and TRBJ1-1; possible D gene TRBD1, 5 bases. CDR3 size: 13 residues. The germline V gene encodes CDR1 LNHDA and CDR2 SQIVND (reference sequence). Trimming removed 8 bases at V and 5 bases at J, with 15 bases between. CDR3 sequence (DNA): TGTGCCAGTTTGAGGGGCGTAGGGACTGAAGCTTTCTTT. Protein sequence: CASLRGVGTEAFF.

The chain uses TRBV6-1 and TRBJ1-6; 9 positions match TRBD1. The ends lost 3 bases at V and 13 bases at J; junction bases unmatched: 7. The germline CDR1 and CDR2 sequences are MNHNS and SASEGT. There are 14 residues in the CDR3. The CDR3 protein is CASSDTGTGRPLHF. The CDR3 DNA sequence: TGTGCCAGCAGTGATACCGGGACAGGGCGTCCCCTCCACTTT.

J is TRBJ2-5 and V is TRBV28; possibly TRBD1 for D (5 bases). Germline CDR1 is MDHEN and CDR2 is SYDVKM. The CDR3 length is 13 residues. The V gene lost 2 bases and the J gene lost 4 bases, with 8 bases spanning the gap. The CDR3 protein is CASSLPGLETQYF. Written as DNA, the CDR3 is TGTGCCAGCAGTTTACCAGGGTTAGAGACCCAGTACTTC.

The table lists this clone with a count of one. This chain joins TRBV5-5 and TRBJ1-2; TRBD1 agrees at 9 bases. Trimming removed 4 bases from V and 4 bases from J; junction bases left unmatched: 8. The CDR3 covers 15 residues. Germline CDR1 SGHKS, CDR2 YYEKEE (reference sequence). The CDR3 spells CASSPARDRVYGYTF. The CDR3 region has the DNA TGTGCCAGCAGCCCCGCCCGGGACAGGGTCTATGGCTACACCTTC. The complete variable domain, with remaining parts taken from reference TRBV5-5 and TRBJ1-2, reads DAGVTQSPTHLIKTRGQQVTLRCSPISGHKSVSWYQQVLGQGPQFIFQYYEKEERGRGNFPDRFSARQFPNYSSELNVNALLLGDSALYLCASSPARDRVYGYTFGSGTRLTVV.

This clone was seen only a few times. V and J are TRBV7-8 and TRBJ1-6, with D unclear. This CDR3 has 15 amino acids. Trimming removed 1 base from V and 3 bases from J, with 7 bases in between. In germline, CDR1 is SGHVS, CDR2 FQNEAQ. CDR3 DNA sequence: TGTGCCAGCAGCTTAGAAGGGAACTATAATTCACCCCTCCACTTT. This codes for CASSLEGNYNSPLHF.

This clone was recorded only once. The DNA of the CDR3 is TGTGCCAGCAGTGACGCGAACAGGGGTGGCTACACCTTC. Protein: CASSDANRGGYTF. V and J are TRBV6-4 and TRBJ1-2; 7 bases align to TRBD1. The CDR3 consists of 13 residues. Per the germline V gene, CDR1 is MRHNA and CDR2 is SNTAGT. Losses at the gene ends were 2 bases for V and 7 bases for J; bases not matched to a gene: 4.

Of note for this clone: One junction end disagrees with the germline gene, perhaps due to a read error. The chain uses TRBV6-1 and TRBJ2-7, with 7 bases aligning to TRBD1. Germline CDR1 MNHNS, CDR2 SASEGT. This CDR3 region has 15 residues. The CDR3 region has the DNA TGTGCCAGCAGTCAAGCCGGGACAGACTACTACGAGCAGTACTTC. Its protein is CASSQAGTDYYEQYF.

This clone was counted between two and nine times. V and J are TRBV4-3 and TRBJ2-1, with TRBD2 matching over 12 bases. The CDR3 has 16 residues. Looked up from germline, CDR1 is LGHNA and CDR2 is YSLEER. With V trimmed by 5 bases and J by 4 bases, 6 bases remained unmatched. The CDR3: CASSSGLAGDYNEQFF. The CDR3 DNA sequence: TGCGCCAGCAGCTCGGGACTAGCGGGCGATTACAATGAGCAGTTCTTC.

The chain links TRBV3-1 (or the pseudogene TRBV3-2) to TRBJ1-1; no firm D call. Looked up from germline, CDR1 is LGHDT and CDR2 is YNNKEL (reference sequence). V gave up 0 bases and J gave up 3 bases, with 20 bases separating them. This CDR3 has 18 residues. CDR3 bases: TGTGCCAGCAGCCAAGAAGGGTCCGTCAGCGCGTCGGACACTGAAGCTTTCTTT. It is translated as CASSQEGSVSASDTEAFF.

This chain joins TRBV19 and TRBJ2-1; tentatively, D is TRBD2 (6 bases). The CDR3 consists of 14 residues. Trimming stripped 7 bases from V and 2 bases from J, with 12 bases between. Germline V lookup: CDR1 LNHDA, CDR2 SQIVND (reference sequence). The CDR3 spells CASKAGMTYNEQFF. Here the CDR3 DNA reads TGTGCCAGTAAGGCGGGGATGACCTACAATGAGCAGTTCTTC.

The J gene is TRBJ2-3, the V gene TRBV7-2; D not certain. Trimming cost V 0 bases and J 1 base, with 5 bases left between them. CDR1 and CDR2 (germline): SGHTA, FQGNSA. The CDR3 runs to 14 residues. In DNA form, the CDR3 reads TGTGCCAGCAGCTTAGCCCTCCGCACAGATACGCAGTATTTT. It translates to CASSLALRTDTQYF.

V gene TRBV6-4 combines with J gene TRBJ2-1; TRBD1 agrees at 8 bases. CDR3 length: 16 amino acids. Germline trimming cut 0 bases from V and 9 bases from J; bases unmatched to any gene: 10. CDR1 is MRHNA and CDR2 is SNTAGT in the germline V gene. CDR3 nucleotides: TGTGCCAGCAGTGACTCGGGGCAGGGGGCGCGGGGTGAGCAGTTCTTC. This encodes CASSDSGQGARGEQFF.

The V and J genes are TRBV29-1 and TRBJ1-4; D is possibly TRBD1 (5 bases). The CDR3 has 14 residues. V lost 1 base to trimming and J lost 3 bases, with 9 bases between them. Germline V CDR1 and CDR2: SQVTM, ANQGSEA. CDR3 sequence reads: CSVEVGTANEKLFF. The CDR3 nucleotides are TGCAGCGTTGAAGTGGGGACCGCTAATGAAAAACTGTTTTTT.

V is TRBV9 and J is TRBJ2-7; 11 bases match TRBD1. The CDR3 loop spans 14 amino acids. Germline-derived CDR1 and CDR2 are SGDLS and YYNGEE. Losses at the gene ends were 4 bases for V and 6 bases for J; bases not matched to a gene: 6. CDR3 residues: CASSPGQGASEQYF. For the CDR3, the DNA is TGTGCCAGCAGCCCCGGACAGGGGGCGAGCGAGCAGTACTTC.

This clone has a single count. A junction end diverges from the germline sequence, so it may reflect a read error. This chain connects TRBV5-8 to TRBJ1-1, with a weak D call TRBD1 (5 bases). The germline V gene encodes CDR1 SGHTS and CDR2 YDEGEE. The CDR3 has 10 amino acids. CDR3 loop: CASSLVGPSF. The CDR3 bases are TGTGCCAGCAGCTTGGTGGGGCCATCCTTT.